The sequence of this TCR beta chain was determined in a study of blood T cells in healthy people across ages. The CDR3 has 16 amino acids. J was trimmed by 1 base and V by 5 bases; bases with no gene match: 13. Germline CDR1 is SQVTM and CDR2 is ANQGSEA. A J-beta primer mix and a sample-barcoded 5' primer were used in a second PCR of roughly 7 to 12 cycles. TCRdb redid the calling of the 5' RACE reads with MiXCR, one entry per CDR3 protein. The sample shows about 900,000 distinct CDR3 sequences, around 48% of them seen only once. PBMCs numbering at least 7 million were isolated per sample. This receptor was taken from a man under 40 in good health. The V and J genes are TRBV29-1 and TRBJ1-2, with 7 bases lining up with TRBD1. The sample consisted of blood. The CDR3 DNA reads as TGCAGCGTTATACGCGGGATCGGGACAGTTAACTATGGCTACACCTTC. Translation: CSVIRGIGTVNYGYTF.